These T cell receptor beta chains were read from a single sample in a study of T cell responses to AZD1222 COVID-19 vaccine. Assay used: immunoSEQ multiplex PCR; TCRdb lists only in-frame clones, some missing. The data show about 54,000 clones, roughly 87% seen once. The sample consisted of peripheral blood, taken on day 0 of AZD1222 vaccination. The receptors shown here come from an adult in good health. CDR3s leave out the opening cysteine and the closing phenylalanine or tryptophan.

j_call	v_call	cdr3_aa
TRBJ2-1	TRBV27	ASSLLRGDLPSGWGNEQF
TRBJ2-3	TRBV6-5	ASAGSADTQY
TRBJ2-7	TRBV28	ASSPGQNYEQY
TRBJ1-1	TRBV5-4	ASSPTYNTEAF
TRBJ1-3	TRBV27	ASKTSGNTIY
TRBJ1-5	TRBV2	ASSGTPVNQPQH
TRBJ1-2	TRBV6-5	ASRAQGAFGYT
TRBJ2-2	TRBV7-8	ASSLGLRGNTGELF
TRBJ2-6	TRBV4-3	ASSQEGVPGANVLT
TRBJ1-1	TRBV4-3	ASSQVSAWGTEAF
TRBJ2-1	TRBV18	ASSPSGTSGGSYNEQF
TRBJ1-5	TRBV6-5	ASIGQVQPQH
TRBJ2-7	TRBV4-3	ASSQEVRAGGEQY
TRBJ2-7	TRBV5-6	ASSLEGQGSSYEQY
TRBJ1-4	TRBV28	ASSFGDIRGSEKLF
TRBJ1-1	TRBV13	ASSLDPNTEAF
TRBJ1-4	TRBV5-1	ASSFGGTTNEKLF
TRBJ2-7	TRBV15	ATSAVVGSSYEQY
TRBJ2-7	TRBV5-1	ASSLSKSYEQY
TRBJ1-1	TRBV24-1	ATSYRADTEAF
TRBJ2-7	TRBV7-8	ASTVGGATYEQY
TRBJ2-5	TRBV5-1	ASSLGQKETQY
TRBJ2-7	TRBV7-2	ASSFTGTGGQWQY
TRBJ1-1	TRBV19	ASSAWTEGGSEAF
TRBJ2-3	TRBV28	ASSGERQGLITDTQY
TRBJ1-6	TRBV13	ASSLKPTSGYNSPLH
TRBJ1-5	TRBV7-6	ASSPTQGQPQH
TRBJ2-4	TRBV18	ASSRTMDRGDIQY
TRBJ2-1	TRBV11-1	ASSFRGGGLEQF
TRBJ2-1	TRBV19	ASSISTWDNEQF
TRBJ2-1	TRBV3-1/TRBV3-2	ASSQDRPGAVYNEQF
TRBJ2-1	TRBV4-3	ASSQEPSSSEQF
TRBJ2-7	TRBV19	ASSFPTSGDTYEQY
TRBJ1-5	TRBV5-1	ASSLEINQPQH
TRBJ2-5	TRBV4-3	ASSQDMTGDGETQY
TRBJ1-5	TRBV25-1	ASSDSSIGNQPQH
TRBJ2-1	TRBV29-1	SVGGQEYNEQF
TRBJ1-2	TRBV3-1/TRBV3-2	ASSQGGAGANYGYT
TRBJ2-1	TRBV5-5	ASSLNFGGGNNEQF
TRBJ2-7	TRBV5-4	ASSPGGVFGSYEQY
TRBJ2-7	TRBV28	ASRTGGAQYEQY
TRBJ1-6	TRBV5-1	ASSFRGSTGNSPLH
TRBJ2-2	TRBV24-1	ATSGMNTGELF
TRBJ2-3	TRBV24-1	ATSDADSTDTQY
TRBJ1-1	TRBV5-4	ASSLTGAENTEAF
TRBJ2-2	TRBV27	ASSFTWGTANTGELF
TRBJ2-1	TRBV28	ASSGTGVGNEQF
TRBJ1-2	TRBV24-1	ATSDPLGQGNYGYT
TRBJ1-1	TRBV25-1	ASRQTGYDTEAF
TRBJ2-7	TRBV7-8	ASSLGEGLYEQY
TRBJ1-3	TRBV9	ASSVTMGGNTIY
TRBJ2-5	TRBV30	AWSPGGASGGQETQY
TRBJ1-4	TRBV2	ARGGRQGVEKLF
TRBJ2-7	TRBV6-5	ASITGTEYEQY